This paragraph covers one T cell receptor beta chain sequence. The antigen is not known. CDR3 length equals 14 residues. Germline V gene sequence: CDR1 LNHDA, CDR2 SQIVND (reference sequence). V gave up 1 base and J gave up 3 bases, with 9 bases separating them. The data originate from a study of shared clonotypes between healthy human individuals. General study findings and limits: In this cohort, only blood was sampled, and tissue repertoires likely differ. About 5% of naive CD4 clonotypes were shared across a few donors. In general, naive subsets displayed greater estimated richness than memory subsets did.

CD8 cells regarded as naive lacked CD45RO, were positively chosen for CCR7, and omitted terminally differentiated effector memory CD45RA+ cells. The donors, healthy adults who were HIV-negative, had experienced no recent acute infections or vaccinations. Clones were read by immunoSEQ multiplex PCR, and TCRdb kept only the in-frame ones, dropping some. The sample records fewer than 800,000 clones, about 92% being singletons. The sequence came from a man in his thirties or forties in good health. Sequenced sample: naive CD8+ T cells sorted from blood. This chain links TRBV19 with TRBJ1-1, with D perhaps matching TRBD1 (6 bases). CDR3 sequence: CASSIVAGDTEAFF. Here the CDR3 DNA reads TGTGCCAGTAGTATAGTGGCAGGGGACACTGAAGCTTTCTTT.